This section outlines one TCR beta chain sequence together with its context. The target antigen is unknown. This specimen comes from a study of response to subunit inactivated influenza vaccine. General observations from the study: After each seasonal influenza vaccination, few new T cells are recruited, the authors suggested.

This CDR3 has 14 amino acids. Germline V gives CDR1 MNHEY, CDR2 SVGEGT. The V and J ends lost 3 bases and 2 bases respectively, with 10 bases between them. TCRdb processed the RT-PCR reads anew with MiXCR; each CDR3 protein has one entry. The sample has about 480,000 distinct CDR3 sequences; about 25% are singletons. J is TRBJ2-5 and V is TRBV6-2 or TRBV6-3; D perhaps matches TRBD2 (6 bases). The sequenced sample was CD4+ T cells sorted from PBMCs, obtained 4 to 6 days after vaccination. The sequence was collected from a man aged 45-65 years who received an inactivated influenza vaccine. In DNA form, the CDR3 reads TGTGCCAGCAGTTATTGGGGGGAACAAGAGACCCAGTACTTC. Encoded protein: CASSYWGEQETQYF.